A single sample gave rise to the 20 T cell receptor beta chains below, sequenced in a study of OX40 agonist ivuxolimab in advanced cancers. The data were produced by immunoSEQ multiplex PCR, yet TCRdb's version contains in-frame clones alone and is incomplete. The sample lists about 51,000 clones, around 82% occurring once. The sample consisted of CD4+ or CD8+ T cells sorted from blood, taken in a trial of the OX40 agonist ivuxolimab. These receptors were obtained from an adult with an advanced solid tumor such as melanoma, head and neck, liver or kidney cancer.

The V call is TRBV6-5, the J call TRBJ1-5; D gene ambiguous. The V and J ends lost 4 bases and 6 bases respectively, with 10 bases between them. Per germline, CDR1 MNHEY and CDR2 SVGAGI. The CDR3 covers 13 residues. The CDR3 coding sequence is TGTGCCAGCAGTTCCCTAGTAGGTCAGCCCCAGCATTTT. As protein: CASSSLVGQPQHF.

This chain's CDR3 is CASSQDPTGDGQHF. The DNA for the CDR3 is TGCGCCAGCAGCCAAGATCCCACAGGTGATGGACAGCATTTT. The genes are TRBV4-3 and TRBJ1-5; tentatively, D is TRBD1 (5 bases). V was pared by 0 bases and J by 13 bases, with 16 bases between. In germline, CDR1 is LGHNA, CDR2 YSLEER. This CDR3 is built from 14 residues.

In its sample, this clone was seen once. The chain couples TRBV5-4 to TRBJ1-5; maybe TRBD1 (6 bases). Trimming removed 5 bases from V and 0 bases from J, with 15 bases in between. There are 16 residues in the CDR3. Germline CDR1 is SGHNT and CDR2 is YYREEE (reference sequence). The CDR3 region has the DNA TGTGCCAGCAGTTCTACAGGGACGGATAGCAATCAGCCCCAGCATTTT. This codes for CASSSTGTDSNQPQHF.

The chain joins TRBV7-3 to TRBJ1-5; 7 bases align to TRBD1. Germline lookup yields CDR1 SGHTA and CDR2 FQGTGA. This CDR3 is built from 13 residues. V trimming: 5 bases; J trimming: 7 bases; junction bases outside the gene matches: 5. Written as DNA, the CDR3 is TGTGCCAGCAGCACAGACAGGGCCCAGCCCCAGCATTTT. As protein: CASSTDRAQPQHF.

The rearrangement uses TRBV7-8 and TRBJ1-5; D gene unclear. The V and J ends lost 1 base and 2 bases respectively, with 6 bases between them. Germline lookup yields CDR1 SGHVS and CDR2 FQNEAQ. The CDR3 totals 14 residues. This CDR3 reads CASSLGSGNQPQHF. The CDR3, as DNA: TGTGCCAGCAGCTTAGGGTCAGGCAATCAGCCCCAGCATTTT.

The CDR3 protein is CASSKEGADGYTF. The DNA of the CDR3 is TGTGCCAGCAGTAAGGAGGGGGCAGATGGCTACACCTTC. The chain has TRBV6-5 and TRBJ1-2, with TRBD1 matching 7 bases. CDR3 length: 13 amino acids. V shed 5 bases, J shed 6 bases, and the junction held 6 bases outside the gene matches. Germline CDR1 reads MNHEY; CDR2 reads SVGAGI.

The chain joins TRBV13 to TRBJ1-1, with a weak D call TRBD1 (5 bases). The V end lost 5 bases, the J end lost 1 base, and 11 bases lay between the germline ends. This CDR3 spans 14 amino acids. CDR1 is PRHDT, CDR2 FYEKMQ, per germline (reference sequence). CDR3 DNA: TGTGCCAGCAGCAATTCCGACAGGAACACTGAAGCTTTCTTT. Protein: CASSNSDRNTEAFF.

CDR3 amino acids: CASTPSSTPKNEQFF. The CDR3 DNA sequence: TGTGCCAGCACTCCCAGCAGTACGCCCAAGAATGAGCAGTTCTTC. J is TRBJ2-1 and V is TRBV27; no definite D call. The germline gives CDR1 MNHEY, CDR2 SMNVEV (reference sequence). V lost 7 bases and J lost 7, with 20 bases in between. This CDR3 is built from 15 residues.

This clone was recorded a few times. The chain is built from TRBV19 and TRBJ2-1; maybe TRBD1 (6 bases). The germline V gene encodes CDR1 LNHDA and CDR2 SQIVND (reference sequence). V was cut by 6 bases and J by 4 bases, with 13 bases left in between. The CDR3 totals 14 residues. Here the CDR3 DNA reads TGTGCCAGTAGACCGGGACAAAATTACAATGAGCAGTTCTTC. Its protein is CASRPGQNYNEQFF. The whole variable domain, filled in from reference TRBV19 and TRBJ2-1, reads DGGITQSPKYLFRKEGQNVTLSCEQNLNHDAMYWYRQDPGQGLRLIYYSQIVNDFQKGDIAEGYSVSREKKESFPLTVTSAQKNPTAFYLCASRPGQNYNEQFFGPGTRLTVL.

V and J are TRBV7-9 and TRBJ2-7; D perhaps matches TRBD2 (5 bases). Trimming pared 1 base from V and 5 bases from J, leaving 12 bases between. CDR3 length: 14 residues. The germline CDR1 and CDR2 sequences are SEHNR and FQNEAQ (reference sequence). CDR3 nucleotide sequence: TGTGCCAGCAGCTTAGGAGGGATACCAGACGAGCAGTACTTC. It codes for CASSLGGIPDEQYF.

This rearrangement joins TRBV10-3 to TRBJ2-1; D perhaps matches TRBD2 (6 bases). Germline V gives CDR1 ENHRY, CDR2 SYGVKD. CDR3 length equals 14 residues. V was trimmed by 7 bases and J by 9 bases, leaving 19 bases between them. Written as DNA, the CDR3 is TGTGCCATCAAAGGCTGGGAGGCTAACGGTGAGCAGTTCTTC. As protein: CAIKGWEANGEQFF.

This sequence joins TRBV10-3 and TRBJ1-1; D is unclear. The germline V gene has CDR1 ENHRY and CDR2 SYGVKD. Trimming shortened V by 8 bases and J by 11 bases, and 12 bases separated the two germline ends. This CDR3 is 10 amino acids long. Here the CDR3 reads CAIPRPGAFF. For the CDR3, the DNA is TGTGCCATCCCCCGACCCGGGGCTTTCTTT.

This chain joins TRBV5-4 and TRBJ2-1; weak D call: TRBD2 (5 bases). Trimming pared 0 bases from V and 1 base from J, leaving 8 bases between. CDR1 and CDR2 from the germline V gene are SGHNT and YYREEE (reference sequence). The CDR3 is made up of 15 amino acids. The CDR3 sequence is CASSLETMSYNEQFF. The CDR3 DNA follows: TGTGCCAGCAGCTTGGAGACTATGTCCTACAATGAGCAGTTCTTC.

V gene TRBV10-3 combines with J gene TRBJ1-3; D is uncertain. CDR1 ENHRY and CDR2 SYGVKD come from the germline V gene. V dropped 11 bases and J dropped 0 bases, with 11 bases sitting between them. This CDR3 region has 13 residues. The CDR3 sequence is CAADGLSGNTIYF. The CDR3 DNA follows: TGTGCCGCAGACGGCCTCTCTGGAAACACCATATATTTT.

The gene calls are TRBV2 and TRBJ2-1; 8 bases agree with TRBD2. J gave up 0 bases and V 4 bases, and 5 bases lay outside the gene matches. The CDR3 consists of 16 residues. Germline-derived CDR1 and CDR2 are SNHLY and FYNNEI. The CDR3 DNA sequence: TGTGCCAGCAGTGGACCAGCGGGGGCCTCCTACAATGAGCAGTTCTTC. Protein: CASSGPAGASYNEQFF.

This clone was recorded a few times. The CDR3 spells CASSEARSDQPQHF. DNA of the CDR3: TGTGCCAGCAGTGAAGCGCGGAGCGATCAGCCCCAGCATTTT. The chain recombines TRBV2 with TRBJ1-5, with D unclear. Germline V gene sequence: CDR1 SNHLY, CDR2 FYNNEI. The CDR3 loop spans 14 amino acids. Trimming removed 0 bases from V and 5 bases from J, with 8 bases in between. Full variable domain (rest looked up from reference TRBV2 and TRBJ1-5): EPEVTQTPSHQVTQMGQEVILRCVPISNHLYFYWYRQILGQKVEFLVSFYNNEISEKSEIFDDQFSVERPDGSNFTLKIRSTKLEDSAMYFCASSEARSDQPQHFGDGTRLSIL.

The chain employs TRBV5-1 and TRBJ2-7; D is ambiguous. V lost 2 bases, J lost 5 bases, and 5 bases lay in between. The CDR3 contains 11 residues. Germline CDR1 SGHRS, CDR2 YFSETQ. As DNA, the CDR3 is TGCGCCAGCAGCTTTTCCCACGAGCAGTACTTC. This gives the protein CASSFSHEQYF.

The rearrangement links TRBV18 to TRBJ1-1, with D hard to call. CDR1 and CDR2 from the germline V gene are KGHSH and LQKENI. V was clipped by 4 bases and J by 7 bases, with 13 bases between them. This CDR3 has 13 residues. The CDR3 DNA sequence: TGTGCCAGCTCACAAGGGTATGGGGATGAAGCTTTCTTT. Its translation is CASSQGYGDEAFF.

This clone was found a few times. This chain joins TRBV18 and TRBJ1-5; TRBD1 aligns across 9 bases. The trim removed 4 bases at V and 6 bases at J, leaving 4 bases unmatched. In germline, CDR1 is KGHSH, CDR2 LQKENI. CDR3 length: 14 residues. In DNA, the CDR3 is TGTGCCAGCTCACTGGGGACAGGGAGTCAGCCCCAGCATTTT. It specifies CASSLGTGSQPQHF.

The V call is TRBV5-1, the J call TRBJ2-3; tentatively, D is TRBD1 (6 bases). The germline V and J ends were trimmed by 5 bases and 1 base, with 11 bases remaining between them. The CDR3 runs 14 residues. The germline V gene encodes CDR1 SGHRS and CDR2 YFSETQ. The CDR3 reads CASRPGAGTDTQYF. The DNA of the CDR3 is TGCGCCAGCAGACCAGGGGCGGGCACAGATACGCAGTATTTT.